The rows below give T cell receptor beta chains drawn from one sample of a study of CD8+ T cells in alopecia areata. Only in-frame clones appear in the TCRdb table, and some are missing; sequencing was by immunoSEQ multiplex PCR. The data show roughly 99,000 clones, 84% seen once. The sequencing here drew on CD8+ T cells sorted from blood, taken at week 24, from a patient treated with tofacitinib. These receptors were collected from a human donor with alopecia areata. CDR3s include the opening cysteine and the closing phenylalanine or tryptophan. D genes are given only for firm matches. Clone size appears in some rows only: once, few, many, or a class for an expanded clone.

CDR3: CASGGLGSSYEQYF; DNA: TGTGCTAGTGGGGGTCTGGGAAGCTCCTACGAGCAGTACTTC; V: TRBV12-5; J: TRBJ2-7; D: -; size: -
CDR3: CSVLAGGFYNEQFF; DNA: TGCAGCGTCCTAGCGGGGGGCTTCTACAATGAGCAGTTCTTC; V: TRBV29-1; J: TRBJ2-1; D: TRBD2; size: -
CDR3: CASTLGRGGDYEQYF; DNA: TGTGCCAGCACCCTTGGCCGGGGGGGCGACTACGAGCAGTACTTC; V: TRBV7-2; J: TRBJ2-7; D: TRBD2; size: few
CDR3: CASSSTAVRIEQDEQYF; DNA: TGCGCCAGCAGCTCCACGGCGGTCCGGATCGAACAGGACGAGCAGTACTTC; V: TRBV5-1; J: TRBJ2-7; D: -; size: -
CDR3: CAWTGRGGAQETQYF; DNA: TGTGCCTGGACCGGGCGGGGCGGGGCTCAAGAGACCCAGTACTTC; V: TRBV30; J: TRBJ2-5; D: -; size: -
CDR3: CASSWGQGKNTEAFF; DNA: TGTGCCAGCAGTTGGGGACAGGGAAAAAACACTGAAGCTTTCTTT; V: TRBV25-1; J: TRBJ1-1; D: TRBD1; size: -
CDR3: CASSLGDLGGTEAFF; DNA: TGCGCCAGCAGCTTGGGGGACCTCGGCGGGACTGAAGCTTTCTTT; V: TRBV5-1; J: TRBJ1-1; D: -; size: few
CDR3: CASSQRQGRMNTEAFF; DNA: TGCGCCAGCAGCCAACGGCAGGGCAGGATGAACACTGAAGCTTTCTTT; V: TRBV4-1; J: TRBJ1-1; D: -; size: -
CDR3: CASSEAVAGLTDTQYF; DNA: TGTGCCAGCAGTGAAGCGGTAGCGGGGTTGACAGATACGCAGTATTTT; V: TRBV6-1; J: TRBJ2-3; D: TRBD2; size: -
CDR3: CSVDGRPTDGNTIYF; DNA: TGCAGCGTGGACGGACGGCCAACCGACGGAAACACCATATATTTT; V: TRBV29-1; J: TRBJ1-3; D: -; size: -
CDR3: CASGPSGNQPQHF; DNA: TGTGCCAGCGGTCCAAGTGGCAATCAGCCCCAGCATTTT; V: TRBV6-5; J: TRBJ1-5; D: -; size: -
CDR3: CASRLGTGNEQYF; DNA: TGTGCCAGCCGCCTCGGGACAGGGAACGAGCAGTACTTC; V: TRBV27; J: TRBJ2-7; D: TRBD1; size: -
CDR3: CSVGAGGYEQYF; DNA: TGCAGCGTTGGAGCAGGGGGCTACGAGCAGTACTTC; V: TRBV29-1; J: TRBJ2-7; D: TRBD1; size: -
CDR3: CASRAGANEQFF; DNA: TGTGCCAGCAGAGCGGGGGCCAATGAGCAGTTCTTC; V: TRBV6-1; J: TRBJ2-1; D: TRBD2; size: -
CDR3: CASSSGQGGNTEAFF; DNA: TGTGCCAGCAGTTCCGGACAGGGGGGAAACACTGAAGCTTTCTTT; V: TRBV7-9; J: TRBJ1-1; D: TRBD1; size: -
CDR3: CASSLRAPNTEAFF; DNA: TGCGCCAGCAGCTTGAGGGCTCCGAACACTGAAGCTTTCTTT; V: TRBV5-1; J: TRBJ1-1; D: -; size: -
CDR3: CASSRSGNTDTQYF; DNA: TGTGCCAGCAGCAGGAGTGGAAACACAGATACGCAGTATTTT; V: TRBV7-6; J: TRBJ2-3; D: -; size: -
CDR3: CASSPPPDLAEQYF; DNA: TGTGCCAGCAGCCCTCCGCCGGACCTGGCCGAGCAGTACTTC; V: TRBV7-9; J: TRBJ2-7; D: -; size: -
CDR3: CASRPGTASYEQYF; DNA: TGCGCCAGCAGGCCCGGGACAGCCTCCTACGAGCAGTACTTC; V: TRBV5-1; J: TRBJ2-7; D: TRBD1; size: -
CDR3: CASSLAGAYEQYF; DNA: TGTGCCAGCAGTTTAGCAGGGGCCTACGAGCAGTACTTC; V: TRBV27; J: TRBJ2-7; D: -; size: -
CDR3: CASSLRAGADTQYF; DNA: TGTGCCAGCAGCTTGAGAGCGGGGGCAGATACGCAGTATTTT; V: TRBV7-9; J: TRBJ2-3; D: TRBD2; size: -
CDR3: CASSPTSGGETQYF; DNA: TGTGCCAGCAGCCCGACTAGCGGGGGTGAGACCCAGTACTTC; V: TRBV6-6; J: TRBJ2-5; D: TRBD2; size: -
CDR3: CSVEDSGGAGANVLTF; DNA: TGCAGCGTTGAAGATTCAGGGGGTGCTGGGGCCAACGTCCTGACTTTC; V: TRBV29-1; J: TRBJ2-6; D: TRBD1; size: -
CDR3: CASSRNGGGDQPQHF; DNA: TGTGCCAGCAGTCGAAACGGGGGGGGCGATCAGCCCCAGCATTTT; V: TRBV2; J: TRBJ1-5; D: -; size: -
CDR3: CASSKGRAKNIQYF; DNA: TGTGCCAGCAGCAAGGGACGAGCCAAAAACATTCAGTACTTC; V: TRBV21-1; J: TRBJ2-4; D: -; size: -
CDR3: CASSVNPQRGSGGELFF; DNA: TGTGCCAGCAGCGTAAATCCCCAGCGGGGGAGTGGCGGGGAGCTGTTTTTT; V: TRBV9; J: TRBJ2-2; D: TRBD2; size: -
CDR3: CASSSYSGTSGGTDTQYF; DNA: TGTGCCAGCAGCTCGTATTCCGGGACTAGCGGGGGCACAGATACGCAGTATTTT; V: TRBV7-6; J: TRBJ2-3; D: TRBD2; size: -
CDR3: CASSVGGPNQPQHF; DNA: TGTGCCAGCAGTGTAGGGGGGCCGAATCAGCCCCAGCATTTT; V: TRBV6-5; J: TRBJ1-5; D: -; size: -
CDR3: CASSSFSGGHSYEQYF; DNA: TGTGCCAGCAGCTCTTTTAGCGGGGGCCACTCCTACGAGCAGTACTTC; V: TRBV7-8; J: TRBJ2-7; D: TRBD2; size: -
CDR3: CASSFSTGIADEQYF; DNA: TGTGCCAGCAGTTTCTCAACAGGGATCGCGGACGAGCAGTACTTC; V: TRBV27; J: TRBJ2-7; D: -; size: once
CDR3: CASTQPGYNTEAFF; DNA: TGTGCCAGCACCCAGCCGGGGTACAACACTGAAGCTTTCTTT; V: TRBV6-5; J: TRBJ1-1; D: -; size: -
CDR3: CASSSQKNTRGLSNYGYTF; DNA: TGTGCCAGCAGCTCCCAAAAAAATACCCGGGGCCTTTCTAACTATGGCTACACCTTC; V: TRBV7-9; J: TRBJ1-2; D: -; size: -
CDR3: CASSLAGPGAGAFSYEQYF; DNA: TGTGCCAGCAGCCTCGCGGGGCCTGGAGCGGGGGCTTTCTCCTACGAGCAGTACTTC; V: TRBV11-2; J: TRBJ2-7; D: TRBD2; size: -
CDR3: CASSIAGLSYNEQFF; DNA: TGTGCCAGTAGTATTGCGGGGCTCTCCTACAATGAGCAGTTCTTC; V: TRBV19; J: TRBJ2-1; D: -; size: -
CDR3: CASTDELAGETQYF; DNA: TGTGCCAGCACCGACGAATTAGCGGGGGAGACCCAGTACTTC; V: TRBV7-9; J: TRBJ2-5; D: TRBD2; size: few
CDR3: CSGQGNYGYTF; DNA: TGCAGCGGACAGGGCAACTATGGCTACACCTTC; V: TRBV29-1; J: TRBJ1-2; D: TRBD1; size: -
CDR3: CASSQEVATGGYGYTF; DNA: TGTGCCAGCAGCCAAGAAGTAGCGACAGGGGGCTATGGCTACACCTTC; V: TRBV4-2; J: TRBJ1-2; D: TRBD1; size: once
CDR3: CASSLGHAGPYEQYF; DNA: TGTGCCAGCAGCTTGGGGCACGCGGGGCCCTACGAGCAGTACTTC; V: TRBV5-6; J: TRBJ2-7; D: -; size: -
CDR3: CASSIGLAVLNEQFF; DNA: TGTGCCAGTAGTATCGGACTAGCGGTGCTCAATGAGCAGTTCTTC; V: TRBV19; J: TRBJ2-1; D: TRBD2; size: -
CDR3: CASSQVPWTRGNQPQHF; DNA: TGCGCCAGCAGCCAAGTTCCCTGGACGAGGGGCAATCAGCCCCAGCATTTT; V: TRBV4-1; J: TRBJ1-5; D: -; size: -
CDR3: CAWSDDHNVLTF; DNA: TGTGCCTGGAGCGACGACCACAACGTCCTGACTTTC; V: TRBV30; J: TRBJ2-6; D: -; size: -